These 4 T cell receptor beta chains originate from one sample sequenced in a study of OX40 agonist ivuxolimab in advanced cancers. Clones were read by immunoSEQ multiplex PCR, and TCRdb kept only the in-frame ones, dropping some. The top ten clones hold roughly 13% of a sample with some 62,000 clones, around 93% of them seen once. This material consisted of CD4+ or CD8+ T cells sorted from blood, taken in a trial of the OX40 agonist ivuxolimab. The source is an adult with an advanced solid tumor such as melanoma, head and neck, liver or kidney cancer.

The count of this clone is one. CDR3 sequence: CASSLRPSGSLNNEQFF. CDR3 DNA: TGTGCCAGCAGCTTAAGACCTAGCGGGAGTCTGAACAATGAGCAGTTCTTC. The chain employs TRBV7-8 and TRBJ2-1, with 10 bases aligning to TRBD2. Germline trimming cut 2 bases from V and 5 bases from J; bases unmatched to any gene: 9. This CDR3 is 17 amino acids long. Germline CDR1 is SGHVS and CDR2 is FQNEAQ.

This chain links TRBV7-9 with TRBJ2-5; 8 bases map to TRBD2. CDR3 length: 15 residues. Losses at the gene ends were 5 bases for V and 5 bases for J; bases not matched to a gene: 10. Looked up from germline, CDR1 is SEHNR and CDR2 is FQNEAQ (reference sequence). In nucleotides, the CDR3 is TGTGCCAGCAGCAACCGTAGCGGGACTCGGGAGACCCAGTACTTC. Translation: CASSNRSGTRETQYF.

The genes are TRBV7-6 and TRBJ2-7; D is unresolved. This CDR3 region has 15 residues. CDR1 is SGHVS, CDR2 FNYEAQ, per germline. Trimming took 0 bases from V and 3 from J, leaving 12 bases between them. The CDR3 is CASSLAFEAYYEQYF. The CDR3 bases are TGTGCCAGCAGCTTAGCGTTTGAGGCATACTACGAGCAGTACTTC.

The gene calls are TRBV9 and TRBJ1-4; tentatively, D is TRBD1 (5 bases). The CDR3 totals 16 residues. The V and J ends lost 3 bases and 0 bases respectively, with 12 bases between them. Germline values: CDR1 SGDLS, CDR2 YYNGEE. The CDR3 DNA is TGTGCCAGCAGCGCCGGGACGGCAGCAACTAATGAAAAACTGTTTTTT. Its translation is CASSAGTAATNEKLFF. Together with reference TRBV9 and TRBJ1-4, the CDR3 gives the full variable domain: DSGVTQTPKHLITATGQRVTLRCSPRSGDLSVYWYQQSLDQGLQFLIQYYNGEERAKGNILERFSAQQFPDLHSELNLSSLELGDSALYFCASSAGTAATNEKLFFGSGTQLSVL.